One sample yielded the 27 T cell receptor beta chains listed below, sequenced in a study of CD8+ T cells in alopecia areata. After isolation, RNA underwent reverse transcription to generate cDNA as the sequencing template. Assay used: immunoSEQ multiplex PCR; TCRdb lists only in-frame clones, some missing. Of around 98,000 clones listed, about 40% are singletons. Sequenced input: CD4+ T cells sorted from blood. The receptors shown here come from a human donor with alopecia areata.

This chain links TRBV4-1 with TRBJ1-2, with 9 nucleotides matching TRBD1. From germline, CDR1 is MGHRA and CDR2 YSYEKL. The CDR3 runs to 14 residues. Trimming cost V 2 bases and J 7 bases; bases outside gene matches: 5. The CDR3 nucleotides read TGCGCCAGCAGCCAACCGGGACAGGGCTTTGGCTACACCTTC. It is translated as CASSQPGQGFGYTF.

In its sample, this clone was seen a few times. This chain links TRBV29-1 with TRBJ1-2, with D perhaps matching TRBD1 (5 bases). The CDR3 runs to 13 residues. Trimming stripped 5 bases from V and 5 bases from J, with 15 bases between. Germline-derived CDR1 and CDR2 are SQVTM and ANQGSEA. Here the CDR3 reads CSVRDWGDYGYTF. The CDR3, as DNA: TGCAGCGTTCGCGACTGGGGGGATTATGGCTACACCTTC.

The chain recombines TRBV15 with TRBJ2-5; 8 nucleotides align to TRBD2. The J segment lost 5 bases and the V segment lost 1 base, leaving 12 bases of the junction unmatched. The CDR3 has 17 residues. Germline values: CDR1 LNHNV, CDR2 YYDKDF (reference sequence). DNA for the CDR3: TGTGCCACCAGCAGAGCCACACTAGCGGTACAAGTTGAGACCCAGTACTTC. It is translated as CATSRATLAVQVETQYF. The variable domain in full, with the rest retrieved from reference TRBV15 and TRBJ2-5, is DAMVIQNPRYQVTQFGKPVTLSCSQTLNHNVMYWYQQKSSQAPKLLFHYYDKDFNNEADTPDNFQSRRPNTSFCFLDIRSPGLGDTAMYLCATSRATLAVQVETQYFGPGTRLLVL.

This rearrangement joins TRBV2 to TRBJ2-7; 9 bases are shared with TRBD2. CDR3 length equals 14 residues. Germline CDR1 and CDR2: SNHLY and FYNNEI. Trimming at V came to 1 base and at J to 6 bases, leaving 4 bases not matched to a gene. This CDR3 reads CASSEGVAGAEQYF. The CDR3 coding sequence is TGTGCCAGCAGTGAAGGGGTAGCGGGAGCCGAGCAGTACTTC.

The chain links TRBV28 to TRBJ2-7; tentatively, D is TRBD1 (6 bases). V was cut by 4 bases and J by 5 bases, with 9 bases left in between. Germline CDR1 reads MDHEN; CDR2 reads SYDVKM. CDR3 length equals 12 residues. CDR3 nucleotide sequence: TGTGCCAGCAGTTGGGGGCGTAACGAGCAGTACTTC. It specifies CASSWGRNEQYF.

Of note for this clone: The same CDR3 arises from other DNA sequences in this sample as well. The rearrangement joins TRBV30 to TRBJ2-1; D may be TRBD2 (5 bases). Germline values: CDR1 GTSNPN, CDR2 SVGIG (reference sequence). Trimming left V 3 bases short and J 0 bases short, with 9 bases between. This CDR3 has 14 amino acids. The CDR3 coding sequence is TGTGCCTGGAGAGGACTTAGCTCCTACAATGAGCAGTTCTTC. Amino acids: CAWRGLSSYNEQFF.

This clone has a handful of counts. The V gene is TRBV25-1, the J gene TRBJ2-3; 8 nucleotides align to TRBD2. The CDR3 runs to 14 residues. J lost 3 bases, V lost 7 bases, and 6 bases had no gene match. Germline V CDR1 and CDR2: MGHDK, SYGVNS. The CDR3 loop is CASTQSGGTDTQYF. CDR3 in DNA: TGTGCCAGCACCCAGTCGGGAGGGACAGATACGCAGTATTTT.

The rearrangement links TRBV29-1 to TRBJ2-1; possible D gene TRBD1, 5 bases. The V end was cut by 4 bases, the J end by 0 bases, with 10 bases between. The germline CDR1 and CDR2 sequences are SQVTM and ANQGSEA. This CDR3 comprises 14 residues. The CDR3 loop reads CSVVQVSSYNEQFF. In nucleotides, the CDR3 is TGCAGCGTTGTACAGGTTAGCTCCTACAATGAGCAGTTCTTC.

This clone was seen only a few times. The V call is TRBV6-6, the J call TRBJ1-5; D unclear. Germline V lookup: CDR1 MNHNY, CDR2 SVGAGI (reference sequence). The CDR3 totals 12 residues. The V gene lost 6 bases and the J gene lost 5 bases, with 8 bases spanning the gap. The CDR3 spells CASSPGDQPQHF. In nucleotides, the CDR3 is TGTGCCAGCAGCCCTGGGGATCAGCCCCAGCATTTT.

The chain has TRBV7-2 and TRBJ2-5; 8 nucleotides align to TRBD1. This CDR3 has 15 residues. The V gene end was trimmed by 5 bases and the J gene end by 4 bases; junction bases not matched to a gene: 9. The germline V gene encodes CDR1 SGHTA and CDR2 FQGNSA. The CDR3 protein is CASSPPPGTGETQYF. In nucleotides, the CDR3 is TGTGCCAGCAGCCCCCCTCCGGGGACAGGAGAGACCCAGTACTTC.

This clone was detected a few times. The chain couples TRBV7-9 to TRBJ2-4; D is perhaps TRBD1 or TRBD2 (5 bases each). Trimming left V 3 bases short and J 6 bases short, with 9 bases between. Per the germline V gene, CDR1 is SEHNR and CDR2 is FQNEAQ (reference sequence). The CDR3 runs 13 residues. The CDR3 here is CASSLGDRNIQYF. CDR3 bases: TGTGCCAGCAGCTTGGGAGACAGAAACATTCAGTACTTC.

The chain is built from TRBV29-1 and TRBJ2-1; D is ambiguous. Trimming pared 1 base from V and 5 bases from J, leaving 3 bases between. CDR3 length equals 11 residues. Germline CDR1 SQVTM, CDR2 ANQGSEA. The CDR3 nucleotides are TGCAGCGTTGAAGTAGACAATGAGCAGTTCTTC. Residues: CSVEVDNEQFF.

The chain employs TRBV7-8 and TRBJ2-2; D unclear. The CDR3 sequence is 12 residues long. Trimming stripped 7 bases from V and 3 bases from J, with 6 bases between. Looked up from germline, CDR1 is SGHVS and CDR2 is FQNEAQ. The DNA for the CDR3 is TGTGCCAGCACCCTAGACACCGGGGAGCTGTTTTTT. This codes for CASTLDTGELFF.

This clone was observed a few times. This chain joins TRBV29-1 and TRBJ1-2; no clear D. CDR3 length equals 12 residues. V was cut by 3 bases and J by 3 bases, with 8 bases left in between. CDR1 and CDR2 (germline): SQVTM, ANQGSEA. CDR3 loop: CSVDGSYYGYTF. The CDR3 DNA sequence: TGCAGCGTTGATGGTTCTTACTATGGCTACACCTTC.

The V and J genes are TRBV29-1 and TRBJ2-1; D possibly corresponds to TRBD2 (5 bases). The CDR3 contains 13 residues. Between the trimmed V and J ends, which lost 4 bases and 10 bases, there was a span of 17 bases. Germline CDR1 reads SQVTM; CDR2 reads ANQGSEA. CDR3 region: CSVVGITGGEQFF. For the CDR3, the DNA is TGCAGCGTTGTCGGGATTACGGGTGGCGAGCAGTTCTTC.

The J gene is TRBJ2-3, the V gene TRBV28, with 7 positions matching TRBD2. The CDR3 extends over 15 amino acids. V trimming: 6 bases; J trimming: 2 bases; junction bases outside the gene matches: 8. The V gene's germline CDR1 is MDHEN and CDR2 SYDVKM. The CDR3 region is CASRLAGINTDTQYF. Written as DNA, the CDR3 is TGTGCCAGCAGATTAGCGGGCATAAACACAGATACGCAGTATTTT.

CDR3 DNA sequence: TGTGCCTGGAGTGTCGACAGGCCAAATGAAAAACTGTTTTTT. It is translated as CAWSVDRPNEKLFF. The V and J genes are TRBV30 and TRBJ1-4; tentatively, D is TRBD1 (6 bases). The V gene's germline CDR1 is GTSNPN and CDR2 SVGIG (reference sequence). The length of the CDR3 is 14 residues. The germline V and J ends were trimmed by 0 bases and 5 bases, with 10 bases remaining between them. The entire variable domain, with the rest obtained from reference TRBV30 and TRBJ1-4, is as follows: SQTIHQWPATLVQPVGSPLSLECTVEGTSNPNLYWYRQAAGRGLQLLFYSVGIGQISSEVPQNLSASRPQDRQFILSSKKLLLSDSGFYLCAWSVDRPNEKLFFGSGTQLSVL.

The CDR3 sequence: CASSRTGATLNEQFF. CDR3 sequence (DNA): TGTGCCAGCAGCAGGACAGGGGCGACTTTGAATGAGCAGTTCTTC. This sequence joins TRBV2 and TRBJ2-1; 9 positions match TRBD1. CDR1 SNHLY and CDR2 FYNNEI come from the germline V gene. Trimming took 6 bases from V and 7 from J; bases not matched to a gene: 10. This CDR3 is built from 15 residues.

This clone came up many times. The rearrangement uses TRBV18 and TRBJ1-4; 8 bases fit TRBD1. Trimming removed 4 bases from V and 3 bases from J; junction bases left unmatched: 7. CDR1 is KGHSH and CDR2 is LQKENI in the germline V gene. The CDR3 contains 16 residues. CDR3: CASSRDRFASNEKLFF. The CDR3, as DNA: TGTGCCAGCTCACGGGACAGGTTCGCGTCTAATGAAAAACTGTTTTTT.

J is TRBJ2-5 and V is TRBV6-6, with TRBD2 as a possible D gene (6 bases). V dropped 10 bases and J dropped 3 bases, with 12 bases sitting between them. Germline V gene sequence: CDR1 MNHNY, CDR2 SVGAGI (reference sequence). This CDR3 is 12 amino acids long. CDR3: CATTSREETQYF. In nucleotides, the CDR3 is TGTGCCACTACTAGCCGGGAAGAGACCCAGTACTTC.

This clone came up a few times. The gene calls are TRBV14 and TRBJ2-7; D call uncertain. This CDR3 is built from 14 residues. Germline V gene lookup returns CDR1 SGHDN and CDR2 FVKESK. V was cut by 1 base and J by 1 base, with 8 bases left in between. CDR3 loop: CASSQVSSSYEQYF. The CDR3, as DNA: TGTGCCAGCAGCCAAGTGTCGTCTTCCTACGAGCAGTACTTC. Together with reference TRBV14 and TRBJ2-7, the CDR3 gives the full variable domain: EAGVTQFPSHSVIEKGQTVTLRCDPISGHDNLYWYRRVMGKEIKFLLHFVKESKQDESGMPNNRFLAERTGGTYSTLKVQPAELEDSGVYFCASSQVSSSYEQYFGPGTRLTVT.

This chain connects TRBV30 to TRBJ2-7; perhaps TRBD2 as D (5 bases). The length of the CDR3 is 12 residues. Trimming left V 5 bases short and J 3 bases short, with 11 bases between. Germline V lookup: CDR1 GTSNPN, CDR2 SVGIG (reference sequence). The CDR3 nucleotides are TGTGCCTGGGGAGGCGGATACTACGAGCAGTACTTC. It is translated as CAWGGGYYEQYF.

This chain joins TRBV28 and TRBJ2-7, with TRBD2 identical over 7 bases. Per germline, CDR1 MDHEN and CDR2 SYDVKM. Unmatched junction bases numbered 10, after V lost 5 bases and J lost 3 bases. This CDR3 contains 15 residues. CDR3 in amino acids: CASSPRGRLHYEQYF. The CDR3 DNA sequence: TGTGCCAGCAGTCCGCGGGGGAGGCTACACTACGAGCAGTACTTC.

V gene TRBV7-8 combines with J gene TRBJ2-5; D gene unclear. Germline-derived CDR1 and CDR2 are SGHVS and FQNEAQ. Deletions cut 5 bases from V and 3 bases from J, with 4 bases between. The CDR3 is 11 amino acids. The CDR3 reads CASSVEETQYF. The CDR3 coding sequence is TGTGCCAGCAGCGTAGAAGAGACCCAGTACTTC.

This clone was seen a few times. The chain joins TRBV7-2 to TRBJ2-1; 10 bases fit TRBD2. Germline assignment: CDR1 SGHTA and CDR2 FQGNSA. There are 15 residues in the CDR3. V was pared by 3 bases and J by 4 bases, with 3 bases of the junction left unmatched. The CDR3 DNA is TGTGCCAGCAGCTTTAATAGCGGGGGGTACAATGAGCAGTTCTTC. Amino acids: CASSFNSGGYNEQFF.

V gene TRBV29-1 combines with J gene TRBJ2-3, with a weak D call TRBD2 (6 bases). V gave up 6 bases and J gave up 0 bases, with 19 bases separating them. Per germline, CDR1 SQVTM and CDR2 ANQGSEA. The CDR3 runs to 16 residues. CDR3 nucleotide sequence: TGCAGCGTACAACCGCCTCGGGGGACTAGCACAGATACGCAGTATTTT. Translating it yields CSVQPPRGTSTDTQYF.

This chain uses TRBV29-1 with TRBJ2-5, with unresolved D. This CDR3 is built from 13 residues. The V and J ends lost 4 bases and 4 bases respectively, with 13 bases between them. In germline, CDR1 is SQVTM, CDR2 ANQGSEA. CDR3 bases: TGCAGCGTTGGGGGAACTATAGTAGAGACCCAGTACTTC. This gives the protein CSVGGTIVETQYF.